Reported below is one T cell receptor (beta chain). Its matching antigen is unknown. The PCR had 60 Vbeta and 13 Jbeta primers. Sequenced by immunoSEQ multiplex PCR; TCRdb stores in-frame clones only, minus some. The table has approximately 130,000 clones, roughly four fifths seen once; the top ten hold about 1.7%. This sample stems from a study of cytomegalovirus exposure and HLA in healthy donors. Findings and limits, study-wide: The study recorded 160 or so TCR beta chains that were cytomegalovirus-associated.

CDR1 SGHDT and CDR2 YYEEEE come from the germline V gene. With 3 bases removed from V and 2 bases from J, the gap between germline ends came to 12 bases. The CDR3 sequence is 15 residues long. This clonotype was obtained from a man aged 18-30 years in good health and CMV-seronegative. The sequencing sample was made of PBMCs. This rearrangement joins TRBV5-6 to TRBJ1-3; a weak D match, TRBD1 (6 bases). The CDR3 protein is CASSSTRTAGNTIYF. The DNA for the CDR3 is TGTGCCAGCAGCTCGACTCGGACAGCTGGAAACACCATATATTTT.